These T cell receptor beta chains were read from a single sample in a study of blood T cell repertoires in COVID-19. Sequencing was performed with immunoSEQ multiplex PCR; in TCRdb, only in-frame clones are kept and a portion is missing. Altogether some 40,000 clones are present, approximately 82% being singletons, with the ten largest covering roughly 47%. Input material: peripheral blood. Source of these receptors: a woman aged 80 or older with acute or convalescent COVID-19. CDR3s include the opening cysteine and the closing phenylalanine or tryptophan. The D gene is left open where the match is weak. Expanded clones get a size class; other rows say once, few or many, or leave the size out.

clone_size j_call d_call v_call cdr3_nt cdr3_aa
. TRBJ1-3 . TRBV25-1 TGTGCCAGCAGTGATTCAGGGCCTGGAAACACCATATATTTT CASSDSGPGNTIYF
. TRBJ2-3 TRBD2 TRBV9 TGTGCCAGCAGCGTAGGGCTAGCGGGGGGTTCAATAGGCACAGATACGCAGTATTTT CASSVGLAGGSIGTDTQYF
few TRBJ2-3 TRBD2 TRBV2 TGTGCCAGCAGTGTACAAGCGGGGGGCACAGATACGCAGTATTTT CASSVQAGGTDTQYF
. TRBJ2-4 . TRBV18 TGTGCCAGCTCACCACCCGAGGGAGCCAAAAACATTCAGTACTTC CASSPPEGAKNIQYF
. TRBJ1-3 . TRBV2 TGTGCCAGCAGTGGGGGCGTGGGGGCAGACGCTCTCTCTGGAAACACCATATATTTT CASSGGVGADALSGNTIYF
. TRBJ1-2 . TRBV19 TGTGCCAGTAGCCGGGGGAAGGGTGACTATGGCTACACCTTC CASSRGKGDYGYTF
. TRBJ1-5 . TRBV29-1 TGCAGCGCACAGGCGGGGAGCAATCAGCCCCAGCATTTT CSAQAGSNQPQHF
. TRBJ2-3 . TRBV29-1 TGCAGCGTTGAAGTATCAGGTCCCACAGATACGCAGTATTTT CSVEVSGPTDTQYF
. TRBJ1-5 . TRBV19 TGTGCCAGTGGTGAGGAAGGGCCCCAGCATTTT CASGEEGPQHF
once TRBJ1-5 TRBD1 TRBV7-2 TGTGCCAGCAGCACCGGGACAGGGAACAATCAGCCCCAGCATTTT CASSTGTGNNQPQHF
few TRBJ2-1 . TRBV2 TGTGCCAGCAGACCAACGACAGTAATCAATGAGCAGTTCTTC CASRPTTVINEQFF
. TRBJ1-3 . TRBV3-1/TRBV3-2 TGTGCCAGCAGCCCCTCGAGCTCTGGAAACACCATATATTTT CASSPSSSGNTIYF
. TRBJ1-1 . TRBV7-7 TGTGCCAGCAGCTTGACTCAGGGGACAGAAGCTTTCTTT CASSLTQGTEAFF
. TRBJ1-2 TRBD1 TRBV7-9 TGTGCCAGCAGCTTAGGAGGGTCCAGGGGGTATGGCTACACCTTC CASSLGGSRGYGYTF
. TRBJ1-2 TRBD1 TRBV4-2 TGTGCCAGCAGCCAAGTTACGAGGACAGGGCCTGGCTACACCTTC CASSQVTRTGPGYTF
. TRBJ1-5 . TRBV7-2 TGTGCCAGCAGCTTAGGCCCTCAGGGTCATCAGCCCCAGCATTTT CASSLGPQGHQPQHF
. TRBJ1-3 TRBD1 TRBV11-3 TGTGCCAGCAGCGCGGGACAGGGAAACACCATATATTTT CASSAGQGNTIYF
once TRBJ1-6 . TRBV19 TGTGCCAGTAGCTTCCCCTCGGCGGGGGGCGCACCCGCTTCACCCCTCCACTTT CASSFPSAGGAPASPLHF
few TRBJ1-3 . TRBV6-5 TGTGCCAGCAGTTGGGCCGGCTCTGGAAACACCATATATTTT CASSWAGSGNTIYF
. TRBJ1-5 . TRBV6-5 TGTGCCAGCAGTTCAGCAGGGAATAGCAATCAGCCCCAGCATTTT CASSSAGNSNQPQHF